This T cell receptor (beta chain) was documented in a study of CD8+CD57+ T cells in acquired aplastic anemia (dated by TCRdb to the late 2010s). Background on the whole study: Extracted DNA from sorted CD4+ and CD8+ cells averaged around 3.4 ug, ranging from roughly 0.19 to 27.4 ug. CD8+CD57+ expansion was defined as a frequency above the mean frequency observed in healthy subjects. Broader findings and caveats from the paper: Between patients and healthy controls, no significant difference in CD8+ Simpson's diversity was found (P=0.060). Around 30 CD8+ CDR3 sequences were found to be shared between patients and controls, but these sequences appeared to be highly expressed in patients and within the immunodominant clones of the patients.

Genomic DNA was used as template for profiling of TCR beta VDJ combinations and CDR3 sequences. TCR repertoire sequencing was run on an Illumina HiSeq 2000. Regarding the original processing steps: Repertoire assessment relied on Simpson's diversity index, CDR3 size and DJ length profiles, and TRBV/TRBJ rearrangement plots. The most abundant DNA sequence in the deep sequencing data was taken as the immunodominant clone. CDR3 amino acid sequences were checked for sharing across subjects and were also compared against the VDJdb database and published repertoires. The public reads were run again by TCRdb, first through fastp at Q25 and then through MiXCR, and only productive beta chains were kept. Records with the same CDR3 protein are collapsed into one entry carrying the most frequent genes and DNA. The authors' filters were not applied to this entry. Counted in this sample were roughly 250,000 distinct CDR3 sequences; 65% to 90% of them appeared once. The ten largest clones take up 35% to 50% of the sample.

Turning to this clonotype: The antigen it binds to is not known. No clone much larger than this one lies a single base away; base qualities are absent.

The germline V gene gives CDR1 as SGDLS and CDR2 as YYNGEE. The CDR3 has 15 amino acids, counting the end cysteine and phenylalanine. The retained sequence is limited to the CDR3, 45 bases, with the frame set at the first base. The trim is 5 bases for V and 11 bases for J, with a gap of 25 bases between the germline ends. The patients picked for sequencing were ones in whom flow cytometry had shown an expansion of CD8+CD57+ cells. Every patient had a diagnosis of severe acquired aplastic anemia based on International Study of Aplastic Anemia and Agranulocytosis and Camitta criteria. No patient had received any therapy when blood was sampled. In this study, sorted CD4+ and CD8+ T cells from the blood of healthy subjects and of severe aplastic anemia patients had their TCR repertoires deep-sequenced. Patients were enrolled in the USA under clinicaltrials.gov protocols 00001620, 01623167, 00001397, 00071045, 00081523 and 00961064. Ficoll-Paque density gradient centrifugation was used to isolate peripheral blood mononuclear cells. CD4+ and CD8+ T cells were sorted by FACS or magnetic beads before DNA extraction.

The TCR sequence derives from a human donor with aplastic anemia. Rearrangement joined TRBV9 to TRBJ1-1, with an unclear D gene assignment. Input material: sorted CD4+, CD8+, or CD8+CD57+ T cells (not recorded which) from PBMCs. The CDR3 region: CASSVRSDTQYVAFF. In nucleotides, the sequence is TGTGCCAGCAGTGTACGGTCAGATACGCAGTATGTTGCTTTCTTT.